The T cell receptor (beta chain) described here comes from a study of blood T cells in healthy people across ages. Study-level findings and limits: For the donors, CMV status was unknown and possibly confounded expanded clonotype changes. PBMCs that were unsorted prevented a conclusive naive versus antigen-experienced comparison.

The second PCR ran about 6 to 11 cycles with a sample-barcoded 5' primer and J-beta primers. Each of the cDNA molecules was tagged by a template-switch adaptor with 12 random nucleotides. One entry per CDR3 protein results from TCRdb running MiXCR on the 5' RACE reads. The sample has 800,000 to 950,000 distinct CDR3 sequences, under 35% seen once. CDR1 and CDR2 (germline): SNHLY, FYNNEI. This CDR3 contains 14 residues. The V gene lost 1 base and the J gene lost 6 bases, with 10 bases spanning the gap. This clonotype was observed a handful of times. Its specificity is unknown. This same sample was also part of a study on T cells of mothers and their children.

This chain uses TRBV2 with TRBJ1-5; a weak D match, TRBD1 (5 bases). This sequence was found in a woman aged 40 to 50 in good health. Sequences were obtained from blood. The CDR3, as DNA: TGTGCCAGCAGTGAAGGGGGCGTAGGTCAGCCCCAGCATTTT. It encodes CASSEGGVGQPQHF.